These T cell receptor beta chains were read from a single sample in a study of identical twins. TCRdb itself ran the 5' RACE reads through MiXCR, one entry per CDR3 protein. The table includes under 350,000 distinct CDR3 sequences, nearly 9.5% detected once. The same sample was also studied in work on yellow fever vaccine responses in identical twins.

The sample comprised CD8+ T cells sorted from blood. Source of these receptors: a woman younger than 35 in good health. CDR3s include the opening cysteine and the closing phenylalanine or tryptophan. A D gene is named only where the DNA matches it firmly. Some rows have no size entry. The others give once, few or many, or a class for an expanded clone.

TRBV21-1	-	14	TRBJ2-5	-	TGTGCCCGCAGGCATGGGAAGGTACCAGAGACCCAGTACTTC	CARRHGKVPETQYF
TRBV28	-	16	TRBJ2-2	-	TGTGCCAGCAGACGCCGACGGAACTCGAACACCGGGGAGCTGTTTTTT	CASRRRRNSNTGELFF
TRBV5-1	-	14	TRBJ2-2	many	TGCGCCAGCAGTAGGGGAACGGACACCGGGGAGCTGTTTTTT	CASSRGTDTGELFF
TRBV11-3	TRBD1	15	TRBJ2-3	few	TGTGCCAGCAGCTCACAAGGACAGGGAGGAGATACGCAGTATTTT	CASSSQGQGGDTQYF
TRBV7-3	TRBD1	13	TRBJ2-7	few	TGTGCCAGCAGCTTAATCGGGACAGACGAGCAGTACTTC	CASSLIGTDEQYF
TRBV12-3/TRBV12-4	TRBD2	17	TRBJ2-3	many	TGTGCCAGCAGTCCCTGGCTAAGCGGGGGGTCGTCAGATACGCAGTATTTT	CASSPWLSGGSSDTQYF
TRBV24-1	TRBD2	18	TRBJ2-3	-	TGTGCCACCAGTGATGAGATTCTAGCGGGGCCAGACACAGATACGCAGTATTTT	CATSDEILAGPDTDTQYF
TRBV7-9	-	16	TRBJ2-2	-	TGTGCCAGCAGCTGGAGTGGGGGGCAGAACACCGGGGAGCTGTTTTTT	CASSWSGGQNTGELFF
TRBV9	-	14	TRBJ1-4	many	TGTGCCAGCAGCTCCCCAGGCGGTAATGAAAAACTGTTTTTT	CASSSPGGNEKLFF
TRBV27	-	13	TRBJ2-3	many	TGTGCCAGCCTCGGTGGGCTAATGGATACGCAGTATTTT	CASLGGLMDTQYF
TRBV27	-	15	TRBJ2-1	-	TGTGCCAGCAACACCAGGGTAGACTCCTACAATGAGCAGTTCTTC	CASNTRVDSYNEQFF
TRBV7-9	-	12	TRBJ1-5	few	TGTGCCAGCACTCTTGGCAATCAGCCCCAGCATTTT	CASTLGNQPQHF
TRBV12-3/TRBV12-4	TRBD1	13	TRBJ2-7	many	TGTGCCAGCAGGGGACAGGCCACCTACGAGCAGTACTTC	CASRGQATYEQYF
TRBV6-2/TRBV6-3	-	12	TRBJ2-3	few	TGTGCCAGTGAAGCAGTTGCAGATACGCAGTATTTT	CASEAVADTQYF
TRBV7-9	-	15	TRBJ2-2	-	TGTGCCAGCAGCTTAGCCCCTTGGTCAGCCGGGGAGCTGTTTTTT	CASSLAPWSAGELFF
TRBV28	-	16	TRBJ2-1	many	TGTGCCAGCAGTTCTTTCGGGGAACCCTCCTACAATGAGCAGTTCTTC	CASSSFGEPSYNEQFF
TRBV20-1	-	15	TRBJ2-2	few	TGCTGTGCTCCCTGGAATAGCGGGAACACCGGGGAGCTGTTTTTT	CCAPWNSGNTGELFF
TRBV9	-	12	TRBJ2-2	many	TGTGCCAGCAGCGTATATTCCGGGGAGCTGTTTTTT	CASSVYSGELFF
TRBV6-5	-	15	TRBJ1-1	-	TGTGCCAGCAGTTACTCGAACTTTATGAACACTGAAGCTTTCTTT	CASSYSNFMNTEAFF
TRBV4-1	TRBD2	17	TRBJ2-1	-	TGCGCCAGCAGCCATGATGACTCCAGCGGGATTTACAATGAGCAGTTCTTC	CASSHDDSSGIYNEQFF
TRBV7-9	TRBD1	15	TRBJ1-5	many	TGTGCCAGCAGTCAACCCGGGACAGGGAATCAGCCCCAGCATTTT	CASSQPGTGNQPQHF
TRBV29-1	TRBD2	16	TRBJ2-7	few	TGCAGCGTTGAAGGGGAGTTAGCGGGGCTCTCCTACGAGCAGTACTTC	CSVEGELAGLSYEQYF
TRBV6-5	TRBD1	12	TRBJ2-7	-	TGTGCCAGCACCACCGACAGGGGCGAGCAGTACTTC	CASTTDRGEQYF
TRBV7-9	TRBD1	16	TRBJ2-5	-	TGTGCCAGCAGCTTAGGACAGGGTCTAACCGTGGAGACCCAGTACTTC	CASSLGQGLTVETQYF
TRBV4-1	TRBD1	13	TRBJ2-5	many	TGCGCCAGCAGCGTACAGGGGGGAGAGACCCAGTACTTC	CASSVQGGETQYF
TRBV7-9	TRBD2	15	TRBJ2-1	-	TGTGCCAGCAGCGAACTAGCGGGGATCTACAATGAGCAGTTCTTC	CASSELAGIYNEQFF
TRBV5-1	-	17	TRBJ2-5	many	TGCGCCAGCAGCCACACCCCGGGACCTACTGGCGAAGAGACCCAGTACTTC	CASSHTPGPTGEETQYF
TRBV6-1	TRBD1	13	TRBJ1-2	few	TGTGCCAGCCGGGACAGGGGAGGCTATGGCTACACCTTC	CASRDRGGYGYTF
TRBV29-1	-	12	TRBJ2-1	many	TGCAGCGTTGCTCGGTTGGGCAATGAGCAGTTCTTC	CSVARLGNEQFF
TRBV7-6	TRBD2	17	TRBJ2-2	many	TGTGCCAGCAGCCCGGAGGCTGCTAGCGGGCGCACCGGGGAGCTGTTTTTT	CASSPEAASGRTGELFF
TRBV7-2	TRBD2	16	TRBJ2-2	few	TGTGCCAGCAGCTCCGTAGGCGGGGGATACACCGGGGAGCTGTTTTTT	CASSSVGGGYTGELFF
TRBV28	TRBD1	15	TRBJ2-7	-	TGTGCCAGCAGTTTTGGGGACAGGGTGGCCTACGAGCAGTACTTC	CASSFGDRVAYEQYF
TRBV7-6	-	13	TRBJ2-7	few	TGTGCCAGCAGCTGGGGGGAAGCCTACGAGCAGTACTTC	CASSWGEAYEQYF
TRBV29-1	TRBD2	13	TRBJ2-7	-	TGCAGCGCCACTAGCGAGAGCTCCTACGAGCAGTACTTC	CSATSESSYEQYF
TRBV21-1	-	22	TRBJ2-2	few	TGTGCCAGCAGCAAAAAATCAAAGGACAGGCGAGCGTCAAACGCGAACACCGGGGAGCTGTTTTTT	CASSKKSKDRRASNANTGELFF
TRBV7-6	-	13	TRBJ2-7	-	TGTGCCAGCAGCTTAGGTGGAGACTGGGAGCAGTACTTC	CASSLGGDWEQYF
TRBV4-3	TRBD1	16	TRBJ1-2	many	TGCGCCAGCAGCCAAGATGAGGGGACAGTGAGGAGTGGCTACACCTTC	CASSQDEGTVRSGYTF